This T cell receptor (beta chain) came from a study of human T cells and chemical hapten exposure. Study at large: Weekly administration of diphenylcyclopropenone to the scalp of patients continued throughout the roughly 25-week study. Points from the study as a whole: Patch test score was positively correlated with the counts of TCRs that had expanded at PT1.

From the RACE reads, TCRdb called clonotypes with MiXCR, one entry per CDR3 protein. Among 150,000 to 200,000 distinct CDR3 sequences, around a quarter were seen once, and the ten largest hold 2.1%. As regards this clonotype: Its antigen is not known.

In germline, CDR1 is LGHDT, CDR2 YNNKEL (reference sequence). The CDR3 has 13 residues. The germline V and J ends were trimmed by 0 bases and 14 bases, with 15 bases remaining between them. The time point is: patch test 3, about 24 weeks after DPC sensitization. Regarding treatment: therapeutic diphenylcyclopropenone sensitization with weekly scalp DPC. The TCR originated in a woman aged 18-29 years with alopecia areata. Some clones in this sample may be carry-over from other donors' samples. The specimen was whole blood, collected in connection with sensitization to the hapten diphenylcyclopropenone (DPC). The chain is built from TRBV3-1 and TRBJ2-3; TRBD2 is a possible D gene (5 bases). CDR3 loop: CASSQEVASSLYF. In DNA form, the CDR3 reads TGTGCCAGCAGCCAAGAGGTGGCTAGCTCTCTGTATTTT.